This T cell receptor (beta chain) derives from a study of cytomegalovirus exposure and HLA in healthy donors. The table lists this clone with a few counts. V dropped 4 bases and J dropped 8; count of bases not matched to a gene: 14. The CDR3 consists of 16 residues. Germline V gene sequence: CDR1 MNHEY, CDR2 SMNVEV (reference sequence). Measured with immunoSEQ multiplex PCR; TCRdb has only the in-frame clones, and not every one. The sample has some 170,000 clones, roughly 91% seen once. This receptor was identified in a woman younger than 35 in good health and CMV-seropositive. The chain combines TRBV27 with TRBJ1-2; 9 nucleotides match TRBD1. Sequenced material: PBMCs. CDR3 nucleotides: TGTGCCAGCAGTTCAAACCCGGGACAGGGTTTGAGGGGCTACACCTTC. Translation: CASSSNPGQGLRGYTF.